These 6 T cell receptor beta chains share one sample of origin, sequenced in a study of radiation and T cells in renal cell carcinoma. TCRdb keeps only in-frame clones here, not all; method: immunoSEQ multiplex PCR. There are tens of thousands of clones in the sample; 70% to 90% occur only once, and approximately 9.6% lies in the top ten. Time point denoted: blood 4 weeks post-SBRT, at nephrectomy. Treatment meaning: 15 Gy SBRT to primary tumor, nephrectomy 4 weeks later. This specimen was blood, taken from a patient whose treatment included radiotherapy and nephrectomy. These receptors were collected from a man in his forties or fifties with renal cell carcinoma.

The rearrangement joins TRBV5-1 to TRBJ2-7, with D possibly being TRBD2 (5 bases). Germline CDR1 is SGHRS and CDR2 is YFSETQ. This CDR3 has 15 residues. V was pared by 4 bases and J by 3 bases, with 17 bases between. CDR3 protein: CASSRTAGVNYEQYF. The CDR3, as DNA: TGCGCCAGCAGCCGGACTGCGGGCGTAAACTACGAGCAGTACTTC.

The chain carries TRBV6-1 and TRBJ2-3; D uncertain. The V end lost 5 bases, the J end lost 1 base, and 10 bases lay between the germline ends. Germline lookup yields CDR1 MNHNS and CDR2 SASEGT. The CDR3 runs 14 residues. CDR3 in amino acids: CASSTPSRTDTQYF. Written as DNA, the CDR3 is TGTGCCAGCAGTACACCGTCGCGCACAGATACGCAGTATTTT.

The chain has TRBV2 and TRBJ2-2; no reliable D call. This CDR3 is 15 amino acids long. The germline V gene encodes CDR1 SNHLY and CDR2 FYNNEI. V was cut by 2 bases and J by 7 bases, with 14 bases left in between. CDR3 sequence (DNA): TGTGCCAGCAGTGAAACGACTCATGGGGTCGGGGAGCTGTTTTTT. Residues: CASSETTHGVGELFF.

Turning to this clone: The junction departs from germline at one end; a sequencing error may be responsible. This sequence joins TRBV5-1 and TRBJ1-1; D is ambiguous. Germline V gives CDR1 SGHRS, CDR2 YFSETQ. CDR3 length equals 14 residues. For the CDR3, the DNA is TGCGCCAGCAGCGAGATGAGTAGTAACATTGAAGCTTTCTTT. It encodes CASSEMSSNIEAFF.

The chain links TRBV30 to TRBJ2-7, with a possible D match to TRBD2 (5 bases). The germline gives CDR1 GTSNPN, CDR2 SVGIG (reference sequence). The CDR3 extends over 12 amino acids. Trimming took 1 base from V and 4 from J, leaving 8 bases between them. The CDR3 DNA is TGTGCCTGGAGTGGTTCGGGGTACGAGCAGTACTTC. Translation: CAWSGSGYEQYF.

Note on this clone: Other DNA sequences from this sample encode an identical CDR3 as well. The CDR3 DNA is TGTGCCAGTACCAGGGTCAGCAATCAGCCCCAGCATTTT. It yields the protein CASTRVSNQPQHF. The chain joins TRBV6-6 to TRBJ1-5, with a possible D match to TRBD1 (5 bases). V shed 9 bases and J shed 1 base, with 10 bases lying between them. Germline CDR1 reads MNHNY; CDR2 reads SVGAGI (reference sequence). The CDR3 covers 13 residues.